One and the same sample provided the 14 T cell receptor beta chains below, sequenced in a study of radiotherapy plus CTLA-4 blockade in lung cancer. TCRdb keeps only in-frame clones here, not all; method: immunoSEQ multiplex PCR. The profile shows 40,000 to 45,000 clones, 75% of them singletons. The sample was peripheral blood, taken from a patient treated with radiotherapy plus ipilimumab. The receptor source for this set is a human donor with non-small cell lung cancer who had stable disease on radiotherapy plus ipilimumab.

The chain is built from TRBV27 and TRBJ2-1, with TRBD1 as a possible D gene (5 bases). V gave up 6 bases and J gave up 8 bases, with 20 bases separating them. CDR3 size: 15 residues. Germline V gene sequence: CDR1 MNHEY, CDR2 SMNVEV (reference sequence). CDR3 nucleotides: TGTGCCAGCAGCCTAGGACAAGGAAGAGGCGATGAGCAGTTCTTC. Its translation is CASSLGQGRGDEQFF.

The chain uses TRBV10-3 and TRBJ2-2; D is possibly TRBD2 (6 bases). Trimming shortened V by 4 bases and J by 5 bases, and 11 bases separated the two germline ends. The germline gives CDR1 ENHRY, CDR2 SYGVKD. The CDR3 consists of 14 residues. The CDR3 is CAISVLGGTGELFF. CDR3 nucleotide sequence: TGTGCCATCAGTGTATTGGGGGGAACCGGGGAGCTGTTTTTT.

The genes are TRBV2 and TRBJ2-5; 8 nucleotides agree with TRBD1. Unmatched junction bases numbered 11, after V lost 6 bases and J lost 5 bases. There are 15 residues in the CDR3. Germline V gives CDR1 SNHLY, CDR2 FYNNEI. The CDR3 is CASRSTRTGYETQYF. CDR3 coding DNA: TGTGCCAGCAGGTCTACTCGGACAGGGTATGAGACCCAGTACTTC.

J is TRBJ2-5 and V is TRBV14; a possible D gene is TRBD2 (6 bases). The V and J ends lost 4 bases and 1 base respectively, with 16 bases between them. The CDR3 has 16 residues. Germline V lookup: CDR1 SGHDN, CDR2 FVKESK. The CDR3 DNA follows: TGTGCCAGCAGCCGGGGACTGCTCTTAACCCAAGAGACCCAGTACTTC. Translation: CASSRGLLLTQETQYF.

The chain carries TRBV6-6 and TRBJ2-7; D perhaps matches TRBD2 (6 bases). V shed 7 bases and J shed 2 bases, with 12 bases lying between them. Germline V gives CDR1 MNHNY, CDR2 SVGAGI (reference sequence). The CDR3 is made up of 13 amino acids. For the CDR3, the DNA is TGTGCCAGCATAGGAGGGGCACCCTACGAGCAGTACTTC. Translating gives CASIGGAPYEQYF.

The chain employs TRBV18 and TRBJ1-2, with a tentative D call TRBD1 (5 bases). V shed 0 bases and J shed 9 bases, with 14 bases lying between them. The CDR3 totals 14 residues. Germline assignment: CDR1 KGHSH and CDR2 LQKENI. CDR3 sequence (DNA): TGTGCCAGCTCACCACCAGGGGCATCATATAGCTACACCTTC. It is translated as CASSPPGASYSYTF. The full variable domain, in which reference TRBV18 and TRBJ1-2 provide the parts outside the CDR3, is NAGVMQNPRHLVRRRGQEARLRCSPMKGHSHVYWYRQLPEEGLKFMVYLQKENIIDESGMPKERFSAEFPKEGPSILRIQQVVRGDSAAYFCASSPPGASYSYTFGSGTRLTVV.

CDR3 loop: CASDPDSGPNTEAFF. In nucleotides, the CDR3 is TGTGCTAGTGACCCTGACAGCGGGCCAAACACTGAAGCTTTCTTT. The rearrangement joins TRBV12-5 to TRBJ1-1, with D maybe TRBD1 (5 bases). Germline assignment: CDR1 LGHNT and CDR2 FRNRAP. V lost 7 bases and J 2 bases, leaving 17 bases between the germline ends. The CDR3 is 15 amino acids.

The rearrangement links TRBV18 to TRBJ1-1; D ambiguous. Between the trimmed V and J ends, which lost 6 bases and 5 bases, there was a span of 16 bases. The CDR3 has 14 residues. Germline CDR1 KGHSH, CDR2 LQKENI. CDR3 amino acids: CASSPGFLGTEAFF. CDR3 nucleotides: TGTGCCAGCTCCCCCGGTTTTCTCGGGACTGAAGCTTTCTTT.

This chain uses TRBV18 with TRBJ2-3, with D possibly being TRBD2 (6 bases). The V and J ends lost 0 bases and 5 bases respectively, with 15 bases between them. This CDR3 is built from 16 residues. From germline, CDR1 is KGHSH and CDR2 LQKENI. CDR3 residues: CASSPPGLASGDTQYF. The CDR3, as DNA: TGTGCCAGCTCACCACCGGGTCTAGCGTCGGGAGATACGCAGTATTTT.

The chain carries TRBV5-1 and TRBJ2-3; TRBD2 might be the D (5 bases). This CDR3 has 17 amino acids. The V and J ends lost 0 bases and 2 bases respectively, with 16 bases between them. Germline lookup yields CDR1 SGHRS and CDR2 YFSETQ. This CDR3 reads CASSLATRGSPTDTQYF. DNA for the CDR3: TGCGCCAGCAGCTTGGCGACTCGAGGGTCCCCCACAGATACGCAGTATTTT.

V usage is TRBV7-9 and J usage is TRBJ2-5; weak D call: TRBD1 (5 bases). Trimming removed 5 bases at V and 5 bases at J, with 27 bases between. Germline V gene sequence: CDR1 SEHNR, CDR2 FQNEAQ (reference sequence). CDR3 length equals 18 residues. The chain's CDR3 is CASSPKTPRAAALETQYF. For the CDR3, the DNA is TGTGCCAGCAGCCCCAAGACTCCCAGGGCGGCTGCCCTCGAGACCCAGTACTTC.

This rearrangement joins TRBV18 to TRBJ2-3; 7 nucleotides line up with TRBD1. CDR1 KGHSH and CDR2 LQKENI come from the germline V gene. Trimming removed 5 bases from V and 5 bases from J; junction bases left unmatched: 7. This CDR3 spans 14 amino acids. CDR3: CASSTQGLGDTQYF. CDR3 bases: TGTGCCAGCTCAACACAGGGGCTCGGAGATACGCAGTATTTT. Looking up the rest from reference TRBV18 and TRBJ2-3 gives the full variable domain: NAGVMQNPRHLVRRRGQEARLRCSPMKGHSHVYWYRQLPEEGLKFMVYLQKENIIDESGMPKERFSAEFPKEGPSILRIQQVVRGDSAAYFCASSTQGLGDTQYFGPGTRLTVL.

The chain couples TRBV18 to TRBJ1-1, with D possibly matching TRBD1 (5 bases). Germline CDR1 KGHSH, CDR2 LQKENI. Trimming cost V 3 bases and J 0 bases, with 11 bases left between them. The CDR3 runs to 15 residues. This CDR3 reads CASSPSGSVNTEAFF. CDR3 nucleotides: TGTGCCAGCTCACCTTCAGGGTCCGTGAACACTGAAGCTTTCTTT. The whole variable domain, filled in from reference TRBV18 and TRBJ1-1, reads NAGVMQNPRHLVRRRGQEARLRCSPMKGHSHVYWYRQLPEEGLKFMVYLQKENIIDESGMPKERFSAEFPKEGPSILRIQQVVRGDSAAYFCASSPSGSVNTEAFFGQGTRLTVV.

This chain links TRBV5-1 with TRBJ2-1, with D tentatively TRBD1 (6 bases). Trimming removed 6 bases at V and 7 bases at J, with 23 bases between. The CDR3 has 16 amino acids. Germline assignment: CDR1 SGHRS and CDR2 YFSETQ. The CDR3 is CASTYTDRLGKNEQFF. CDR3 nucleotides: TGCGCCAGCACCTACACTGACAGGTTAGGCAAGAATGAGCAGTTCTTC.